This TCR beta chain was identified in a study of blood T cell repertoires in COVID-19. Study in general: COVID-19 samples from acute and convalescent phases originated in the United States, Italy and Spain. The cDNA or gDNA used as material had been derived from T cells, B-cell-depleted T cells, or PBMCs.

The cohort comprised adults aged roughly 18 to 95 years residing in approximately 25 US areas. Cohorts were determined from participant-reported clinical history. The protocol was immunoSEQ multiplex PCR, while the TCRdb copy is restricted to in-frame clones and leaves out a portion. The sample consists of around 300,000 clones, roughly 91% of them appearing once. The material sequenced was PBMCs or T cells enriched from blood (not recorded which). The source of this sequence is an older woman in a cohort exposed to, infected with or recovered from COVID-19 (not recorded which).

CDR3 DNA: TGTGCCAGCAGCTTAGACCCCAGGTCCACTGAAGCTTTCTTT. Translated: CASSLDPRSTEAFF. This rearrangement joins TRBV7-2 to TRBJ1-1; D call uncertain. This CDR3 has 14 amino acids. Germline CDR1 and CDR2: SGHTA and FQGNSA. The V end was cut by 1 base, the J end by 4 bases, with 10 bases between.